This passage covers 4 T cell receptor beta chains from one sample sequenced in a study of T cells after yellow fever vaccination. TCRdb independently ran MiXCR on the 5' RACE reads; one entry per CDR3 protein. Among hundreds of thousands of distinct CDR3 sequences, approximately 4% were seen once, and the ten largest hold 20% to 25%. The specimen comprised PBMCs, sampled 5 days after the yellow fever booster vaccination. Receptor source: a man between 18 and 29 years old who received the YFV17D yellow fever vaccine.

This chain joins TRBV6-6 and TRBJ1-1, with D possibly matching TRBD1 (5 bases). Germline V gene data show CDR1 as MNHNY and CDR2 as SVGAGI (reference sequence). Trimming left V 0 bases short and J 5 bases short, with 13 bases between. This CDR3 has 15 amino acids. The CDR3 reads CASSYSWTSGTEAFF. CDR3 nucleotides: TGTGCCAGCAGTTACTCGTGGACAAGTGGGACTGAAGCTTTCTTT.

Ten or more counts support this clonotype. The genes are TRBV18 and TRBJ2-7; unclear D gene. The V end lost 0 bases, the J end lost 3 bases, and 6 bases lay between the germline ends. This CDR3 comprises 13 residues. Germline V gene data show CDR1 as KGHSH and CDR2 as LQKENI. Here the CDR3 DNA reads TGTGCCAGCTCACCACCAAACGACTACGAGCAGTACTTC. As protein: CASSPPNDYEQYF.

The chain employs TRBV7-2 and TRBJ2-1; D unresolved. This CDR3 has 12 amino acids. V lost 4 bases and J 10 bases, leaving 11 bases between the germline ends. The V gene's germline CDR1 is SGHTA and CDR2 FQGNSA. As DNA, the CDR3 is TGTGCCAGCAGCTCATTCCGGGTCGAGCAGTTCTTC. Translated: CASSSFRVEQFF.

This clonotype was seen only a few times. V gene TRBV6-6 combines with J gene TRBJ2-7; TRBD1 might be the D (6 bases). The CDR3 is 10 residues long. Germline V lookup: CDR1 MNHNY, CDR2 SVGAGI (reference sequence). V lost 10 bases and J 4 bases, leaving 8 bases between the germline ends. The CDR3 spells CATQGYEQYF. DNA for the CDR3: TGTGCCACCCAGGGGTACGAGCAGTACTTC.